This T cell receptor (beta chain) was found in a study of T cell responses to AZD1222 COVID-19 vaccine (dated by TCRdb to the early 2020s). Background on the whole study: AZD1222 recipients given second doses at about 4 weeks or at about 12 weeks were pooled, since spike-specific TCR depth and breadth were not found to differ between the two schedules. A total of 230 or so trial participants underwent TCR sequencing, of whom about 200 received two doses of AZD1222 and some 25 received two doses of the MenACWY control vaccine. Trial participants were enrolled by age into 18-55, 56-69 and 70-plus year subgroups, with roughly 160, 29 and 62 TCR-sequenced participants respectively. The paper as a whole reports these results and caveats: Reportedly, almost half of the unique spike-specific TCRs recognized epitopes lying outside the regions that are mutated in the B.1.351 and B.1.1.7 variants. The vaccine-associated CD4 TCRs covered the entire spike protein, and the dominant responses fell in regions 160-218 and 743-854. Because no day 14 peak-response samples were available, the repertoires could be characterized only after the peak T cell response. Conclusions about previously exposed vaccinees are limited, since just 6 or 7 AZD1222 recipients were seropositive for SARS-CoV-2 at baseline. Spike-specific TCR breadth and depth rose significantly after two AZD1222 doses compared with day 0 and with MenACWY recipients. Most participants were white British and females outnumbered males, and the authors suggested that clonal diversity may have been underestimated. In the small 56-69-year group, the increase in depth fell short of significance, most likely because of low power.

The CDR3 regions of human TCRbeta chains were analyzed by immunosequencing. For the original study's pipeline: TCRs in the repertoires were matched against a reference library of SARS-CoV-2-specific TCRs that had been generated with the MIRA antigen-specificity platform. Breadth was defined as the fraction of unique TCRs that were SARS-CoV-2-associated, and depth was defined as the fraction of total T cells that were SARS-CoV-2-associated. Using the MIRA data, each spike-specific TCR was mapped to the spike region that the TCR reacts to and placed in a CD4 or CD8 class. Log10-transformed breadth and depth values were compared by one-way ANOVA with Sidak's multiple comparisons tests. As stored in TCRdb, this immuneACCESS dataset retains in-frame rearrangements with V and J assigned. A fraction of the clones does not appear; measured against another copy, unresolved V genes explain less than half of the discrepancy, and the remainder lacks a known reason. V and J calls and clone size come straight from that table; D and trimming were deduced from the DNA. The sample data list over 150,000 clones, and roughly 88% of these were observed just once. Of the sample, around 0.5% is held by the ten largest clones.

The germline V gene gives CDR1 as SGHRS and CDR2 as YFSETQ. The CDR3 contains 17 residues, cysteine and phenylalanine counted. Solely the CDR3 DNA is kept, with 51 bases framed from the first base. Trimming removed 3 bases from V and 0 bases from J; the gene matches leave 6 bases unexplained. The time point label, read with the paper, signifies: baseline before first vaccination. Vaccinee samples came from UK trials COV001 and COV002, including a single-blind randomized controlled phase 2/3 trial of AZD1222 (ChAdOx1 nCoV-19) in healthy adults. For TCRbeta chain sequencing, PBMC samples from trial participants were taken at day 0 and at day 28 after the second dose. This clone was recorded a few times. Its target antigen remains unknown. No base quality values were provided; no much bigger clone lies one nucleotide off.

The sequence joins TRBV5-1 to TRBJ1-6; 7 central nucleotides agree with TRBD1. This clonotype originated in an adult in good health. The source material was peripheral blood, sampled on day 0 of AZD1222 vaccination. The CDR3 has the sequence CASSSGQPSSYNSPLHF. In nucleotides, the sequence is TGCGCCAGCAGCTCGGGACAGCCTAGCTCCTATAATTCACCCCTCCACTTT.